The entry that follows covers one T cell receptor (beta chain) sequence. No antigen is known for it. The entry originates in a study of blood T cell dynamics during melanoma immunotherapy. Points from the study as a whole: PBMC repertoires of eventual disease-control patients split at W3 into clonality or diversity gains.

This CDR3 spans 15 amino acids. Germline V gives CDR1 MNHNY, CDR2 SVGAGI (reference sequence). Trimming cost V 0 bases and J 0 bases, with 8 bases left between them. Time point denoted: week 3, after first cycle of checkpoint inhibitor. Blood was drawn before treatment and at week 3 after checkpoint blockade. Clones were read by immunoSEQ multiplex PCR, and TCRdb kept only the in-frame ones, dropping some. The table shows some 12,000 clones, with approximately 84% occurring only once. This specimen consisted of blood, obtained from a patient treated with checkpoint blockade. The J gene is TRBJ1-1, the V gene TRBV6-6; TRBD1 is a possible D gene (5 bases). The sequence was obtained from a human donor with melanoma. The CDR3 here is CASSYSVGLNTEAFF. The CDR3 DNA reads TGTGCCAGCAGTTACTCGGTGGGGCTGAACACTGAAGCTTTCTTT.